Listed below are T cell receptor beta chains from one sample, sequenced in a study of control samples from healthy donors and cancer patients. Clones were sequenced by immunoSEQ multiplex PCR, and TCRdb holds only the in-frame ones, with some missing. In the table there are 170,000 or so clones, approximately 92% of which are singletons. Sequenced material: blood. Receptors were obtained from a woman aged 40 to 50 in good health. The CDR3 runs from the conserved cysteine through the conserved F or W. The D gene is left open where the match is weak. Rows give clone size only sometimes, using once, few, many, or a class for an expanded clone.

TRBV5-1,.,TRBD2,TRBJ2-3,TGCGCCAGCAGCTTGCCCAGCGGGGGGGACACAGATACGCAGTATTTT,CASSLPSGGDTDTQYF
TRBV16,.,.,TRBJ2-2,TGTGCCAGCAGCCCGCCCCCGGGAACTAGCTCGAACACCGGGGAGCTGTTTTTT,CASSPPPGTSSNTGELFF
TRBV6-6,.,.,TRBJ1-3,TGTGCCAGCTATTGGGGAAACACCATATATTTT,CASYWGNTIYF
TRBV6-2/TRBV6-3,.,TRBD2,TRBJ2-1,TGTGCCAGCAGTTATATCCCCTGGCTAGCGGGGCACTACAATGAGCAGTTCTTC,CASSYIPWLAGHYNEQFF
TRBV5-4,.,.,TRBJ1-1,TGTGCCAGCAGCTTGGTTGGGGGGCGGACTGAAGCTTTCTTT,CASSLVGGRTEAFF
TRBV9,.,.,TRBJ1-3,TGTGCCAGCAGCGTGAACTTGGACACGTCAGGTGGAAACACCATATATTTT,CASSVNLDTSGGNTIYF
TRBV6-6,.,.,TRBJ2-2,TGTGCCAGCCACGAGGGGGGTTACGCGAACACCGGGGAGCTGTTTTTT,CASHEGGYANTGELFF
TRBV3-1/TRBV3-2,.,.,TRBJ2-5,TGTGCCAGCAGCCAAGAAGGGGAGACCCAGTACTTC,CASSQEGETQYF
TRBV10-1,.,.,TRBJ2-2,TGCGCCAGCAGAGGGCAGGGGCCCGGGGAGCTGTTTTTT,CASRGQGPGELFF
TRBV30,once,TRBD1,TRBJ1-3,TGTGCCTGGAGTGGGGGGCTCGGACAGGGAAAAAATTCTGGAAACACCATATATTTT,CAWSGGLGQGKNSGNTIYF
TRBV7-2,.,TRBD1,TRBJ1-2,TGTGCCAGCAGCTCTCCGGGACAGGGGGCGTCCTATGGCTACACCTTC,CASSSPGQGASYGYTF
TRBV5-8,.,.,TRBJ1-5,TGTGCCAGCAGCTTGGGGCCTCATCAGCCCCAGCATTTT,CASSLGPHQPQHF
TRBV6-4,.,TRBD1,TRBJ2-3,TGTGCCAGCAGTCATTCCGGGACAGGGGATACAGATACGCAGTATTTT,CASSHSGTGDTDTQYF
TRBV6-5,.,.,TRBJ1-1,TGTGCCAGCAGTTACTCACTAGGGACGAACACTGAAGCTTTCTTT,CASSYSLGTNTEAFF
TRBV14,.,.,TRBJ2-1,TGTGCCAGCAGCCTTCATTTGAGCAATGAGCAGTTCTTC,CASSLHLSNEQFF
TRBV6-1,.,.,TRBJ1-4,TGTGCCAGCAGTGAACGGCAGGTTAATGAAAAACTGTTTTTT,CASSERQVNEKLFF
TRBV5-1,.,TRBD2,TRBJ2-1,TGCGCCAGCAGCTTAGAACTAGCGGGGGTTAAGTTCTTC,CASSLELAGVKFF